The 7 T cell receptor beta chains in this list originate from one sample, sequenced in a study of cytotoxic CD8 clonotypes in ibrutinib-treated CLL. The repertoire was sequenced with immunoSEQ multiplex PCR; TCRdb's copy has only in-frame clones and lacks some. Of more than 200,000 clones in the sample, about three quarters were seen once. The source was PBMCs, collected after 24 months of ibrutinib treatment. The receptors here all came from a human donor with chronic lymphocytic leukemia.

This clone occurred a few times. The rearrangement links TRBV27 to TRBJ2-7, with no clear D. Germline-derived CDR1 and CDR2 are MNHEY and SMNVEV (reference sequence). This CDR3 is 11 amino acids long. The ends were cut back, 11 bases at V and 0 bases at J, with 8 bases in the middle. In DNA form, the CDR3 reads TGTGCCGTCCAGAGCTCCTACGAGCAGTACTTC. Protein product: CAVQSSYEQYF.

The chain is built from TRBV28 and TRBJ1-2, with TRBD1 identical over 8 bases. This CDR3 is 15 amino acids long. The ends lost 6 bases at V and 7 bases at J; junction bases unmatched: 13. Per the germline V gene, CDR1 is MDHEN and CDR2 is SYDVKM. CDR3 DNA sequence: TGTGCCAGCAGCGCATCTGGACAGGGTCACATTGGCTACACCTTC. Protein: CASSASGQGHIGYTF.

This sequence joins TRBV7-8 and TRBJ1-2, with D hard to call. This CDR3 has 15 amino acids. Trimming took 1 base from V and 0 from J, leaving 9 bases between them. The germline CDR1 and CDR2 sequences are SGHVS and FQNEAQ. DNA for the CDR3: TGTGCCAGCAGCTTAGAGGGTTTCGCTAACTATGGCTACACCTTC. Residues: CASSLEGFANYGYTF.

The chain is built from TRBV2 and TRBJ2-3, with 10 bases matching TRBD1. The germline V gene encodes CDR1 SNHLY and CDR2 FYNNEI. With 5 bases clipped from V and 5 bases from J, the junction kept 7 bases outside the gene matches. The CDR3 runs to 15 residues. CDR3 region: CASSRKGQGRDTQYF. The CDR3 coding sequence is TGTGCCAGCAGTAGAAAGGGACAGGGGAGAGATACGCAGTATTTT.

The rearrangement joins TRBV18 to TRBJ2-3, with D hard to call. The germline V gene has CDR1 KGHSH and CDR2 LQKENI. V gave up 2 bases and J gave up 0 bases, with 6 bases separating them. This CDR3 has 14 amino acids. DNA for the CDR3: TGTGCCAGCTCACCAATTGCTAGCACAGATACGCAGTATTTT. Protein: CASSPIASTDTQYF.

J is TRBJ1-2 and V is TRBV5-6; D not resolved. With 1 base removed from V and 0 bases from J, the gap between germline ends came to 7 bases. This CDR3 is 14 amino acids long. Germline V CDR1 and CDR2: SGHDT, YYEEEE. This CDR3 is CASSLQTTNYGYTF. As DNA, the CDR3 is TGTGCCAGCAGCTTGCAAACAACTAACTATGGCTACACCTTC.

This chain joins TRBV28 and TRBJ1-2; 7 bases agree with TRBD1. The length of the CDR3 is 13 residues. Germline V gene sequence: CDR1 MDHEN, CDR2 SYDVKM. Here the CDR3 DNA reads TGTGCAGCTGCTTTAGGGGGCCGATATGGCTACACCTTC. It translates to CAAALGGRYGYTF.